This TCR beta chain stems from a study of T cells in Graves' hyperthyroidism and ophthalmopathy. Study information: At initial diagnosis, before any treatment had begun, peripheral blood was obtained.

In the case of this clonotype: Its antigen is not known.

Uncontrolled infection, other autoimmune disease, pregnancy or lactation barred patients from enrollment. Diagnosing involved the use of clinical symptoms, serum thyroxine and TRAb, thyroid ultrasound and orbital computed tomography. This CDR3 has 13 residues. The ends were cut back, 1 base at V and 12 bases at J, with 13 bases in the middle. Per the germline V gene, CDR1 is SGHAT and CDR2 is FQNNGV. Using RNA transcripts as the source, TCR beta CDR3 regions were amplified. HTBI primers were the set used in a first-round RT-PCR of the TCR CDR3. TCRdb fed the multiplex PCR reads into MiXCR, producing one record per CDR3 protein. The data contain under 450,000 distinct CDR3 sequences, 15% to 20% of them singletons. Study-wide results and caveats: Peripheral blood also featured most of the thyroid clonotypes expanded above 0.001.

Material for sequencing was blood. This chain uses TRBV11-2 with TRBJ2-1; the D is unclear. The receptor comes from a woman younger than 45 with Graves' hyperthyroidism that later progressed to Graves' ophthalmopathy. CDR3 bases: TGTGCCAGCAGCTTAGCTCCGAACGAGGTGCAGTTCTTC. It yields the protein CASSLAPNEVQFF.